The next 27 T cell receptor beta chains were all read from a single sample in a study of T-cell memory formation after mild COVID-19. One entry per CDR3 protein results from TCRdb running MiXCR on the 5' RACE reads. This table has about 260,000 distinct CDR3 sequences, about a sixth appearing once. The sequencing input was PBMCs or a T cell subset sorted from them (not recorded which). These TCRs come from a young man who had mild COVID-19 (a few samples of this study predate the infection). Cell type and time point are not known.

This clonotype was recorded a few times. The chain carries TRBV7-2 and TRBJ2-3; 11 bases are a match to TRBD2. The CDR3 totals 16 residues. Germline values: CDR1 SGHTA, CDR2 FQGNSA. V lost 8 bases, J lost 2 bases, and 9 bases stayed unmatched. CDR3 nucleotide sequence: TGTGCCAGCCGAGGGCTAGCGGGGGGTGTCACAGATACGCAGTATTTT. As protein: CASRGLAGGVTDTQYF. Together with reference TRBV7-2 and TRBJ2-3, the CDR3 gives the full variable domain: GAGVSQSPSNKVTEKGKDVELRCDPISGHTALYWYRQSLGQGLEFLIYFQGNSAPDKSGLPSDRFSAERTGGSVSTLTIQRTQQEDSAVYLCASRGLAGGVTDTQYFGPGTRLTVL.

This clonotype has a handful of counts. V gene TRBV20-1 combines with J gene TRBJ1-1; tentatively, D is TRBD1 (6 bases). Deletions cut 7 bases from V and 2 bases from J, with 14 bases between. CDR3 length: 13 amino acids. CDR1 is DFQATT, CDR2 SNEGSKA, per germline (reference sequence). The CDR3 DNA is TGCAGTGTTACGGACAGAACTAACACTGAAGCTTTCTTT. Translation: CSVTDRTNTEAFF.

This clonotype was detected many times. The chain combines TRBV6-5 with TRBJ2-1; 9 bases match TRBD1. The V segment lost 4 bases and the J segment 3 bases; nucleotides outside the gene matches: 7. The CDR3 sequence is 16 residues long. Germline CDR1 MNHEY, CDR2 SVGAGI. CDR3 sequence: CASSLISGQGYNEQFF. CDR3 nucleotides: TGTGCCAGCAGTTTAATTTCGGGACAGGGCTACAATGAGCAGTTCTTC.

Note on this clonotype: An end of the junction differs from the germline gene, which may be a read error. The chain couples TRBV11-2 to TRBJ1-1, with no clear D. CDR1 and CDR2 from the germline V gene are SGHAT and FQNNGV. There are 14 residues in the CDR3. CDR3 protein: CASTLYFGNTEAFF. CDR3 DNA: TGTGCCAGCACCTTATACTTTGGGAACACTGAAGCTTTCTTT.

V is TRBV5-1 and J is TRBJ1-4; the match to TRBD1 covers 8 bases. The CDR3 totals 17 residues. The germline V gene encodes CDR1 SGHRS and CDR2 YFSETQ. Trimming cost V 4 bases and J 5 bases; bases outside gene matches: 13. CDR3 amino acids: CASSPQPTGAMNEKLFF. DNA of the CDR3: TGCGCCAGCAGCCCGCAGCCGACAGGGGCGATGAATGAAAAACTGTTTTTT.

The rearrangement uses TRBV6-6 and TRBJ2-7, with no clear D. Germline V gene sequence: CDR1 MNHNY, CDR2 SVGAGI (reference sequence). V was trimmed by 7 bases and J by 4 bases, leaving 8 bases between them. This CDR3 is 11 amino acids long. CDR3 in amino acids: CASKDAYEQYV. CDR3 DNA: TGTGCCAGCAAGGACGCATACGAGCAGTACGTC.

This clonotype was observed a handful of times. The gene calls are TRBV20-1 and TRBJ2-7, with unresolved D. With 2 bases removed from V and 3 bases from J, the gap between germline ends came to 14 bases. Germline loops: CDR1 DFQATT, CDR2 SNEGSKA (reference sequence). CDR3 length: 14 amino acids. As DNA, the CDR3 is TGCAGTGCTAGAATTCCGGATACTTTCTACGAGCAGTACTTC. It encodes CSARIPDTFYEQYF.

J is TRBJ2-3 and V is TRBV7-6; D uncertain. The germline CDR1 and CDR2 sequences are SGHVS and FNYEAQ. The CDR3 has 13 amino acids. Deletions cut 8 bases from V and 4 bases from J, with 13 bases between. As DNA, the CDR3 is TGTGCCAGCTACCCCTCGGGCTCAGATACGCAGTATTTT. Protein: CASYPSGSDTQYF.

J is TRBJ2-3 and V is TRBV28, with 13 bases that match TRBD2. This CDR3 is built from 20 residues. The V gene end was trimmed by 4 bases and the J gene end by 7 bases; junction bases not matched to a gene: 20. The germline CDR1 and CDR2 sequences are MDHEN and SYDVKM. The CDR3 here is CASSSAISGLAGALRYTQYF. The CDR3 DNA reads TGTGCCAGCAGTTCCGCGATTTCCGGACTAGCGGGGGCCCTCCGTTATACGCAGTATTTT.

This chain joins TRBV7-2 and TRBJ2-3; 9 nucleotides line up with TRBD2. The CDR3 is 17 amino acids. The V segment lost 8 bases and the J segment 2 bases; nucleotides outside the gene matches: 14. Germline V gene sequence: CDR1 SGHTA, CDR2 FQGNSA. The CDR3 sequence: CASSERLAGANTDTQYF. CDR3 nucleotide sequence: TGTGCCAGCTCGGAGCGATTAGCGGGGGCCAACACAGATACGCAGTATTTT.

This clonotype was seen a few times. This rearrangement joins TRBV12-3 or TRBV12-4 to TRBJ2-3; 9 bases match TRBD2. V was pared by 7 bases and J by 2 bases, with 7 bases of the junction left unmatched. The length of the CDR3 is 15 residues. CDR3 region: CASTLAGDFTDTQYF. The DNA of the CDR3 is TGTGCCAGCACGTTAGCGGGGGACTTCACAGATACGCAGTATTTT.

In DNA form, the CDR3 reads TGTGCCAGCAGCGCCCTTGGCTCTGGGGCCAACGTCCTGACTTTC. It codes for CASSALGSGANVLTF. V gene TRBV7-6 combines with J gene TRBJ2-6; D not resolved. V lost 5 bases and J lost 0, with 8 bases in between. Germline CDR1 reads SGHVS; CDR2 reads FNYEAQ. The CDR3 has 15 residues. Complete variable domain (other parts from reference TRBV7-6 and TRBJ2-6): GAGVSQSPRYKVTKRGQDVALRCDPISGHVSLYWYRQALGQGPEFLTYFNYEAQQDKSGLPNDRFSAERPEGSISTLTIQRTEQRDSAMYRCASSALGSGANVLTFGAGSRLTVL.

The chain uses TRBV4-1 and TRBJ1-5; the D is unclear. V lost 5 bases, J lost 0 bases, and 11 bases lay in between. From germline, CDR1 is MGHRA and CDR2 YSYEKL. CDR3 length: 15 residues. CDR3 residues: CASSSSIASNQPQHF. The CDR3 DNA reads as TGCGCCAGCAGCTCCAGTATAGCTAGCAATCAGCCCCAGCATTTT.

V is TRBV7-3 and J is TRBJ2-3, with 12 bases identical to TRBD2. The CDR3 covers 16 residues. The germline gives CDR1 SGHTA, CDR2 FQGTGA. V was clipped by 5 bases and J by 0 bases; unmatched bases: 3. For the CDR3, the DNA is TGTGCCAGCAGCCCGGGGACTAGCGGGAGCACAGATACGCAGTATTTT. It is translated as CASSPGTSGSTDTQYF.

This clonotype was observed at least ten times. The chain combines TRBV5-1 with TRBJ2-7, with unresolved D. The germline V and J ends were trimmed by 0 bases and 0 bases, with 7 bases remaining between them. The CDR3 consists of 14 residues. CDR1 is SGHRS, CDR2 YFSETQ, per germline. CDR3 coding DNA: TGCGCCAGCAGCTTGGATCCGAGCTCCTACGAGCAGTACTTC. This encodes CASSLDPSSYEQYF.

This chain connects TRBV5-1 to TRBJ2-2; 9 bases line up with TRBD1. There are 15 residues in the CDR3. Germline V gives CDR1 SGHRS, CDR2 YFSETQ. J lost 7 bases, V lost 1 base, and 5 bases had no gene match. This CDR3 is CASSLTTGGVGELFF. CDR3 nucleotide sequence: TGCGCCAGCAGCTTGACTACAGGGGGCGTCGGGGAGCTGTTTTTT.

This clonotype occurred a few times. J is TRBJ2-7 and V is TRBV4-3, with D possibly TRBD1 on 5 matching bases. Looked up from germline, CDR1 is LGHNA and CDR2 is YSLEER. V shed 1 base and J shed 3 bases, with 10 bases lying between them. The CDR3 is made up of 14 amino acids. CDR3 nucleotide sequence: TGCGCCAGCAGCCAAGGTGGGCAGGGCTACGAGCAGTACTTC. Its translation is CASSQGGQGYEQYF.

V and J are TRBV4-1 and TRBJ2-5; 14 bases agree with TRBD2. The ends lost 4 bases at V and 5 bases at J; junction bases unmatched: 6. The CDR3 is made up of 16 amino acids. In germline, CDR1 is MGHRA, CDR2 YSYEKL. CDR3 region: CASSPGLAGGGETQYF. In DNA form, the CDR3 reads TGCGCCAGCAGCCCCGGACTAGCGGGGGGCGGTGAGACCCAGTACTTC.

The chain uses TRBV7-8 and TRBJ1-6; D unresolved. Trimming took off 1 base at V and 0 bases at J, with 13 bases between the two ends. The CDR3 sequence is 18 residues long. CDR1 and CDR2 (germline): SGHVS, FQNEAQ. CDR3 protein: CASSLEDFRSSYNSPLHF. CDR3 in DNA: TGTGCCAGCAGCTTAGAGGACTTTAGAAGCTCCTATAATTCACCCCTCCACTTT.

The chain joins TRBV6-2 or TRBV6-3 to TRBJ2-2, with 10 nucleotides matching TRBD1. This CDR3 is 15 amino acids long. Per germline, CDR1 MNHEY and CDR2 SVGEGT. V shed 10 bases and J 7 bases; nucleotides not matched to a gene: 12. CDR3 in DNA: TGTGCCACCTACCTGACAGGGGGCGCCGACGGGGAGCTGTTTTTT. It codes for CATYLTGGADGELFF.

This clonotype was seen repeatedly, ten times or more. This chain joins TRBV5-1 and TRBJ2-3; 8 bases agree with TRBD2. Trimming cost V 3 bases and J 5 bases; bases outside gene matches: 2. The CDR3 is made up of 13 amino acids. Germline CDR1 and CDR2: SGHRS and YFSETQ. For the CDR3, the DNA is TGCGCCAGCAGCTCTACTAGCGGAGATACGCAGTATTTT. Its translation: CASSSTSGDTQYF.

The chain couples TRBV29-1 to TRBJ2-5; 12 bases agree with TRBD2. V was clipped by 3 bases and J by 5 bases; unmatched bases: 7. The CDR3 is 15 residues long. Per germline, CDR1 SQVTM and CDR2 ANQGSEA. Here the CDR3 reads CSVDPSGGVRETQYF. CDR3 DNA: TGCAGCGTTGACCCTAGCGGGGGGGTCCGGGAGACCCAGTACTTC.

This clonotype was seen a few times. The V call is TRBV6-5, the J call TRBJ2-7; TRBD1 aligns across 7 bases. Germline V CDR1 and CDR2: MNHEY, SVGAGI. The CDR3 consists of 16 residues. J was trimmed by 3 bases and V by 5 bases; bases with no gene match: 13. The CDR3 loop reads CASSRYRQGYGYEQYF. As DNA, the CDR3 is TGTGCCAGCAGTCGATACCGACAGGGATACGGCTACGAGCAGTACTTC.

The chain links TRBV7-9 to TRBJ1-4; possibly TRBD1 for D (6 bases). The V and J ends lost 5 bases and 3 bases respectively, with 16 bases between them. The CDR3 has 16 residues. Germline V gene sequence: CDR1 SEHNR, CDR2 FQNEAQ (reference sequence). This CDR3 reads CASSQRRTAANEKLFF. The CDR3 DNA sequence: TGTGCCAGCAGCCAACGAAGGACAGCAGCTAATGAAAAACTGTTTTTT.

This clonotype was detected only a few times. V gene TRBV20-1 combines with J gene TRBJ1-5; D not resolved. Germline V CDR1 and CDR2: DFQATT, SNEGSKA (reference sequence). Trimming shortened V by 0 bases and J by 7 bases, and 7 bases separated the two germline ends. The CDR3 has 12 amino acids. The CDR3 protein is CSAREWGQPQHF. In DNA, the CDR3 is TGCAGTGCTAGAGAATGGGGACAGCCCCAGCATTTT.

The rearrangement joins TRBV27 to TRBJ1-3; 7 nucleotides line up with TRBD1. The CDR3 consists of 14 residues. Germline V lookup: CDR1 MNHEY, CDR2 SMNVEV (reference sequence). The V segment lost 4 bases and the J segment 3 bases; nucleotides outside the gene matches: 3. This CDR3 is CASSYRGFGNTIYF. Written as DNA, the CDR3 is TGTGCCAGCAGTTACAGGGGATTTGGAAACACCATATATTTT.

This clonotype occurred many times. The genes are TRBV4-3 and TRBJ1-6, with D unresolved. V lost 0 bases and J lost 4, with 7 bases in between. The CDR3 has 15 amino acids. Germline CDR1 reads LGHNA; CDR2 reads YSLEER. The CDR3: CASSQEGQYNSPLHF. The CDR3 DNA reads as TGCGCCAGCAGCCAAGAGGGCCAGTATAATTCACCCCTCCACTTT.